The 21 T cell receptor beta chains below were found in one sample sequenced in a study of control samples from healthy donors and cancer patients. The protocol was immunoSEQ multiplex PCR, while the TCRdb copy is restricted to in-frame clones and leaves out a portion. Of roughly 130,000 clones listed, about 95% are singletons. The sequenced sample was blood. These TCRs come from a man in his thirties or forties in good health.

V is TRBV7-2 and J is TRBJ2-5; 7 bases are shared with TRBD2. The CDR3 extends over 15 amino acids. V was pared by 4 bases and J by 1 base, with 6 bases of the junction left unmatched. Germline CDR1 and CDR2: SGHTA and FQGNSA. CDR3 DNA: TGTGCCAGCAGCTGGGCTCTAGCGGTCCAAGAGACCCAGTACTTC. Protein: CASSWALAVQETQYF.

The chain has TRBV18 and TRBJ2-5, with unresolved D. The CDR3 loop spans 13 amino acids. Germline V gene sequence: CDR1 KGHSH, CDR2 LQKENI. V was shortened by 3 bases and J by 4 bases, with 9 bases between the two germline ends. In DNA form, the CDR3 reads TGTGCCAGCTCACCCCAAAAAGGAGAGACCCAGTACTTC. It translates to CASSPQKGETQYF.

CDR3 protein: CASSPLDREEAFF. The CDR3 nucleotides are TGTGCCAGCAGCCCCCTGGACAGGGAAGAAGCTTTCTTT. The chain recombines TRBV9 with TRBJ1-1; TRBD1 matches 8 bases. There are 13 residues in the CDR3. In germline, CDR1 is SGDLS, CDR2 YYNGEE. J lost 8 bases, V lost 4 bases, and 7 bases had no gene match.

This sequence joins TRBV7-6 and TRBJ2-5; D possibly corresponds to TRBD2 (6 bases). The CDR3 runs to 17 residues. Germline-derived CDR1 and CDR2 are SGHVS and FNYEAQ. Trimming removed 4 bases from V and 1 base from J, with 19 bases in between. The CDR3 DNA follows: TGTGCCAGCAGCTCACACCAAGGGAGGTCAATCCAAGAGACCCAGTACTTC. Translated, it gives CASSSHQGRSIQETQYF.

The chain recombines TRBV6-5 with TRBJ1-2; 7 nucleotides agree with TRBD1. Trimming removed 6 bases from V and 10 bases from J; junction bases left unmatched: 14. Germline V gene lookup returns CDR1 MNHEY and CDR2 SVGAGI. There are 14 residues in the CDR3. The DNA of the CDR3 is TGTGCCAGCAGGTCGACCGGGACAGTGGGGGTCTACACCTTC. Amino acid sequence: CASRSTGTVGVYTF.

The chain is built from TRBV27 and TRBJ1-4; D might be TRBD1 (6 bases). Trimming shortened V by 6 bases and J by 4 bases, and 12 bases separated the two germline ends. The CDR3 loop spans 14 amino acids. CDR1 is MNHEY and CDR2 is SMNVEV in the germline V gene (reference sequence). CDR3 nucleotides: TGTGCCAGCAGCCCGACAGGATTTAATGAAAAACTGTTTTTT. Protein: CASSPTGFNEKLFF.

The J gene is TRBJ1-6, the V gene TRBV28, with 7 bases identical to TRBD1. The ends lost 6 bases at V and 12 bases at J; junction bases unmatched: 8. The CDR3 contains 13 residues. The V gene's germline CDR1 is MDHEN and CDR2 SYDVKM. CDR3 coding DNA: TGTGCCAGCAGGCCGGGACAGAGGTTACCCCTCCACTTT. Translating gives CASRPGQRLPLHF. Using reference TRBV28 and TRBJ1-6 for the parts outside the CDR3, the full variable domain is DVKVTQSSRYLVKRTGEKVFLECVQDMDHENMFWYRQDPGLGLRLIYFSYDVKMKEKGDIPEGYSVSREKKERFSLILESASTNQTSMYLCASRPGQRLPLHFGNGTRLTVT.

The CDR3 DNA reads as TGTGCCAGCAGCTTAGGAGGGACAGGATCTGATTCGGCCAAAAACTATGGCTACACCTTC. It translates to CASSLGGTGSDSAKNYGYTF. The chain recombines TRBV7-3 with TRBJ1-2; 8 bases are a match to TRBD1. V shed 2 bases and J 2 bases; nucleotides not matched to a gene: 19. Per germline, CDR1 SGHTA and CDR2 FQGTGA. The CDR3 sequence is 20 residues long.

The J gene is TRBJ2-6, the V gene TRBV19, with TRBD1 matching over 10 bases. The CDR3 loop spans 18 amino acids. Trimming at V came to 5 bases and at J to 1 base, leaving 8 bases not matched to a gene. Germline V gene sequence: CDR1 LNHDA, CDR2 SQIVND (reference sequence). DNA of the CDR3: TGTGCCAGTAGTCCCCCCGGGACAGGGGTTTCTGGGGCCAACGTCCTGACTTTC. It translates to CASSPPGTGVSGANVLTF.

The count of this clone is one. The V gene is TRBV7-9, the J gene TRBJ2-7; TRBD1 matches at 9 bases. Germline lookup yields CDR1 SEHNR and CDR2 FQNEAQ (reference sequence). The CDR3 covers 16 residues. V lost 5 bases and J lost 6; bases outside the gene matches: 14. This CDR3 is CASSPFGTGLDGEQYF. In DNA, the CDR3 is TGTGCCAGCAGCCCATTCGGGACAGGGCTTGATGGCGAGCAGTACTTC. Filled out from reference TRBV7-9 and TRBJ2-7, the complete variable domain reads DTGVSQNPRHKITKRGQNVTFRCDPISEHNRLYWYRQTLGQGPEFLTYFQNEAQLEKSRLLSDRFSAERPKGSFSTLEIQRTEQGDSAMYLCASSPFGTGLDGEQYFGPGTRLTVT.

The chain employs TRBV19 and TRBJ1-3; D gene unclear. Trimming pared 3 bases from V and 4 bases from J, leaving 16 bases between. This CDR3 spans 16 amino acids. Germline CDR1 reads LNHDA; CDR2 reads SQIVND (reference sequence). CDR3 sequence reads: CASSIHDSEAGNTIYF. In DNA, the CDR3 is TGTGCCAGTAGTATTCATGACTCGGAGGCCGGAAACACCATATATTTT.

The V call is TRBV3-1 (or the pseudogene TRBV3-2), the J call TRBJ1-5; tentatively, D is TRBD1 (5 bases). V gave up 2 bases and J gave up 7 bases, with 9 bases separating them. Germline V gene data show CDR1 as LGHDT and CDR2 as YNNKEL (reference sequence). The CDR3 has 13 residues. In DNA form, the CDR3 reads TGTGCCAGCAGCCAACAGGGATCCCAGCCCCAGCATTTT. It translates to CASSQQGSQPQHF.

The chain has TRBV6-6 and TRBJ2-7, with TRBD2 as a possible D gene (5 bases). CDR1 and CDR2 (germline): MNHNY, SVGAGI (reference sequence). The CDR3 consists of 11 residues. The germline V and J ends were trimmed by 6 bases and 6 bases, with 9 bases remaining between them. The CDR3: CASSAAGEQYF. CDR3 DNA sequence: TGTGCCAGCAGCGCTGCGGGCGAGCAGTACTTC.

The chain carries TRBV2 and TRBJ1-4; D may be TRBD1 (5 bases). The V end was cut by 5 bases, the J end by 8 bases, with 15 bases between. The CDR3 is 14 residues long. Germline CDR1 and CDR2: SNHLY and FYNNEI. The CDR3: CASSRQYREEKLFF. DNA for the CDR3: TGTGCCAGCAGTCGACAGTACCGGGAGGAAAAACTGTTTTTT. Together with reference TRBV2 and TRBJ1-4, the CDR3 gives the full variable domain: EPEVTQTPSHQVTQMGQEVILRCVPISNHLYFYWYRQILGQKVEFLVSFYNNEISEKSEIFDDQFSVERPDGSNFTLKIRSTKLEDSAMYFCASSRQYREEKLFFGSGTQLSVL.

The chain carries TRBV9 and TRBJ1-4; a possible D gene is TRBD1 (5 bases). The germline V gene has CDR1 SGDLS and CDR2 YYNGEE. The length of the CDR3 is 16 residues. V lost 0 bases and J 0 bases, leaving 9 bases between the germline ends. The CDR3 spells CASSVGAGPTNEKLFF. The CDR3 nucleotides are TGTGCCAGCAGCGTAGGGGCAGGGCCAACTAATGAAAAACTGTTTTTT. Full variable domain (remainder filled in from reference TRBV9 and TRBJ1-4): DSGVTQTPKHLITATGQRVTLRCSPRSGDLSVYWYQQSLDQGLQFLIQYYNGEERAKGNILERFSAQQFPDLHSELNLSSLELGDSALYFCASSVGAGPTNEKLFFGSGTQLSVL.

The chain couples TRBV5-4 to TRBJ1-4; D may be TRBD1 (6 bases). Trimming shortened V by 2 bases and J by 2 bases, and 16 bases separated the two germline ends. The CDR3 has 17 residues. CDR1 is SGHNT and CDR2 is YYREEE in the germline V gene (reference sequence). The CDR3 region is CASSFAGHRVTNEKLFF. CDR3 nucleotides: TGTGCCAGCAGCTTTGCGGGACACAGAGTTACTAATGAAAAACTGTTTTTT.

V and J are TRBV19 and TRBJ1-5; the D is unclear. Between the trimmed V and J ends, which lost 4 bases and 4 bases, there was a span of 11 bases. Germline CDR1 and CDR2: LNHDA and SQIVND (reference sequence). The CDR3 loop spans 14 amino acids. CDR3 amino acids: CASSTLDGNQPQHF. The CDR3, as DNA: TGTGCCAGTAGTACCCTGGACGGGAATCAGCCCCAGCATTTT.

The V gene is TRBV5-1, the J gene TRBJ1-1; tentatively, D is TRBD1 (6 bases). This CDR3 region has 16 residues. The ends were cut back, 0 bases at V and 1 base at J, with 13 bases in the middle. Germline V CDR1 and CDR2: SGHRS, YFSETQ. The CDR3 DNA sequence: TGCGCCAGCAGCTTGGTAGGGGGTATAGCGAACACTGAAGCTTTCTTT. It specifies CASSLVGGIANTEAFF. The full variable domain, its missing parts supplied by reference TRBV5-1 and TRBJ1-1, is KAGVTQTPRYLIKTRGQQVTLSCSPISGHRSVSWYQQTPGQGLQFLFEYFSETQRNKGNFPGRFSGRQFSNSRSEMNVSTLELGDSALYLCASSLVGGIANTEAFFGQGTRLTVV.

The CDR3 sequence is CASSQGRDSEQYF. Written as DNA, the CDR3 is TGCGCCAGCAGCCAAGGAAGGGACAGCGAGCAGTACTTC. V usage is TRBV4-1 and J usage is TRBJ2-7; TRBD1 matches 7 bases. This CDR3 contains 13 residues. Germline lookup yields CDR1 MGHRA and CDR2 YSYEKL. V lost 1 base, J lost 6 bases, and 3 bases stayed unmatched.

The chain joins TRBV29-1 to TRBJ1-1; the D gene is possibly TRBD1 (6 bases). The CDR3 is 10 amino acids. Germline assignment: CDR1 SQVTM and CDR2 ANQGSEA. V gave up 5 bases and J gave up 7 bases, with 8 bases separating them. CDR3 sequence reads: CSVRQVEAFF. The CDR3 DNA reads as TGCAGCGTTCGACAGGTTGAAGCTTTCTTT.

The gene calls are TRBV14 and TRBJ2-5; maybe TRBD1 (5 bases). Germline V gene data show CDR1 as SGHDN and CDR2 as FVKESK. V was shortened by 1 base and J by 2 bases, with 14 bases between the two germline ends. The CDR3 has 16 amino acids. CDR3: CASSQVRDRAQETQYF. As DNA, the CDR3 is TGTGCCAGCAGCCAAGTACGAGACAGAGCTCAAGAGACCCAGTACTTC. Supplemented by reference TRBV14 and TRBJ2-5, the full variable domain reads EAGVTQFPSHSVIEKGQTVTLRCDPISGHDNLYWYRRVMGKEIKFLLHFVKESKQDESGMPNNRFLAERTGGTYSTLKVQPAELEDSGVYFCASSQVRDRAQETQYFGPGTRLLVL.